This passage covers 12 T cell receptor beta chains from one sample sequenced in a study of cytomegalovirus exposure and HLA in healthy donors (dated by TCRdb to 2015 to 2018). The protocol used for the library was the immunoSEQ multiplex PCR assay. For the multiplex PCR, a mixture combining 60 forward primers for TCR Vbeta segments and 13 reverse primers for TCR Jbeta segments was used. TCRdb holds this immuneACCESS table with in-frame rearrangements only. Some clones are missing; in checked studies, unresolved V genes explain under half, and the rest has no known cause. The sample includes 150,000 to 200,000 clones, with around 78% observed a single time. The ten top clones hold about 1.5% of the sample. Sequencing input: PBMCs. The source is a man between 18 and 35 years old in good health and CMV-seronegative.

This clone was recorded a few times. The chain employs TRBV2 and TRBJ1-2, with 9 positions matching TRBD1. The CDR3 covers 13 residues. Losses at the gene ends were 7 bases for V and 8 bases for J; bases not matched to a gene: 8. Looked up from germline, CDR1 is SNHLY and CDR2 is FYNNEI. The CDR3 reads CASIRDRARGYTF. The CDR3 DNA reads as TGTGCCAGCATTCGGGACAGGGCCCGAGGCTACACCTTC.

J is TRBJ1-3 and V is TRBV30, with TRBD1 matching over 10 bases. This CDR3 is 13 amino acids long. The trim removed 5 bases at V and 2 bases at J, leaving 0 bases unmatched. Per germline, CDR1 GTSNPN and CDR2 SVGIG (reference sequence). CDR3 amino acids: CAWGTGAGNTIYF. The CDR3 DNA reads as TGTGCCTGGGGGACAGGGGCTGGAAACACCATATATTTT.

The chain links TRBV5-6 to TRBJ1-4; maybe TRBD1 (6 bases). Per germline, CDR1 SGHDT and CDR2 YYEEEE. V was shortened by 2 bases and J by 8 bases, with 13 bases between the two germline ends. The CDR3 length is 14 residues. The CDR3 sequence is CASSLNRAREKLFF. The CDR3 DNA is TGTGCCAGCAGCTTAAACAGGGCTAGGGAAAAACTGTTTTTT.

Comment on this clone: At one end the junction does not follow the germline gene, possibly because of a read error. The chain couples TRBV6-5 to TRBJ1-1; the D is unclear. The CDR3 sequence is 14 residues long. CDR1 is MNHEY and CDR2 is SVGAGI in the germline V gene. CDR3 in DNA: TGTGCCAGCAGGCTTTCGGGAGGGAACCCTGAAGCTTTCTTT. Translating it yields CASRLSGGNPEAFF.

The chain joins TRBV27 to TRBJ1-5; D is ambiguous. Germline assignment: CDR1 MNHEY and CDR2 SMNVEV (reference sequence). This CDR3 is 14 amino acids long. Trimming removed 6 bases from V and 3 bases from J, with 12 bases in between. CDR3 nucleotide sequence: TGTGCCAGCAGCCATCGGCAGGACAATCAGCCCCAGCATTTT. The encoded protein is CASSHRQDNQPQHF.

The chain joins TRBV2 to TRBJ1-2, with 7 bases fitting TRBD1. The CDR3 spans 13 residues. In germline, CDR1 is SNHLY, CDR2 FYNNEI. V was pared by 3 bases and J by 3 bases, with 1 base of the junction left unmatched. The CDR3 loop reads CASSDRGDYGYTF. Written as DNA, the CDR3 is TGTGCCAGCAGTGACAGGGGGGACTATGGCTACACCTTC.

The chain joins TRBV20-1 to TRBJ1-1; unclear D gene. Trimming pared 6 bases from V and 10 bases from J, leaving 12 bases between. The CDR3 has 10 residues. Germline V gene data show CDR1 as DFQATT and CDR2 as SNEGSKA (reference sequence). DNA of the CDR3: TGCAGTGCCCCGGGAAAGTCAGCTTTCTTT. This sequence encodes CSAPGKSAFF.

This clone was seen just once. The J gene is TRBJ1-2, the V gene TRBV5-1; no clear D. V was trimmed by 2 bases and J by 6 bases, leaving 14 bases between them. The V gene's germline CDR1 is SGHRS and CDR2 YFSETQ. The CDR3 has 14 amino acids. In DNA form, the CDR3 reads TGCGCCAGCAGCTTCCGTCCAGGAGGGAATGGCTACACCTTC. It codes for CASSFRPGGNGYTF.

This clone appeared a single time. CDR3 in amino acids: CASTPTQRRPQHF. In DNA form, the CDR3 reads TGTGCCAGTACCCCGACCCAGCGGCGGCCCCAGCATTTT. V gene TRBV19 combines with J gene TRBJ1-5, with unresolved D. Trimming removed 7 bases from V and 9 bases from J, with 16 bases in between. CDR3 size: 13 residues. The germline CDR1 and CDR2 sequences are LNHDA and SQIVND (reference sequence).

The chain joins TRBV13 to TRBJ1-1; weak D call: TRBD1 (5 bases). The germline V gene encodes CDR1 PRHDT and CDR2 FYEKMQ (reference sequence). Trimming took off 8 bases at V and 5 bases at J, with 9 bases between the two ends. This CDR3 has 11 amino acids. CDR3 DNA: TGTGCCAGCCAGGGTGGAACTGAAGCTTTCTTT. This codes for CASQGGTEAFF.

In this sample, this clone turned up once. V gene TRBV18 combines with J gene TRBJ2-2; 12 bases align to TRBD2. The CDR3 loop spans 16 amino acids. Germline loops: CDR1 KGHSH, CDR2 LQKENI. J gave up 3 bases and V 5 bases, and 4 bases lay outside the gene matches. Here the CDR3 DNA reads TGTGCCAGCTCAGGGAGACTAGCGGGAGACACCGGGGAGCTGTTTTTT. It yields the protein CASSGRLAGDTGELFF.

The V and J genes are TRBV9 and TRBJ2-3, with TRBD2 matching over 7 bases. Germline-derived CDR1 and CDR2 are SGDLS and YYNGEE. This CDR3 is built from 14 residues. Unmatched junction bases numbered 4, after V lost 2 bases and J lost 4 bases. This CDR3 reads CASSVGTTSDTQYF. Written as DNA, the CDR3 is TGTGCCAGCAGCGTTGGGACTACGTCAGATACGCAGTATTTT.